These T cell receptor beta chains were read from a single sample in a study of blood T cell repertoires in COVID-19. Method: immunoSEQ multiplex PCR; TCRdb's copy keeps in-frame clones and lacks some. The sample has 85,000 to 120,000 clones; nearly 90% are singletons. Sequencing used peripheral blood. The source is a man aged 50 to 60 with active COVID-19. Each CDR3 is given with its conserved first and last residue. The order of the fields is D gene, J gene, V gene, clone size, CDR3 DNA, CDR3 protein. A D gene is named only where the DNA matches it firmly. Clone size, where shown, is once, few, many, or a class for clones that have expanded.

D: NA
J: TRBJ2-2
V: TRBV11-3
size: NA
DNA: TGTGCCAGCAGTTGGGGAGAGGCCGGGGAGCTGTTTTTT
CDR3: CASSWGEAGELFF

D: TRBD1
J: TRBJ2-5
V: TRBV5-8
size: NA
DNA: TGTGCCAGCAGCTCAGGGGGCATTGGATTAGGGCGGGAGACCCAGTACTTC
CDR3: CASSSGGIGLGRETQYF

D: NA
J: TRBJ2-7
V: TRBV7-2
size: NA
DNA: TGTGCCAGCAGCTTAAGTCCTGGGGGAGGTCTCTACGAGCAGTACTTC
CDR3: CASSLSPGGGLYEQYF

D: TRBD1
J: TRBJ2-3
V: TRBV7-9
size: NA
DNA: TGTGCCAGCAGCTTAGGAGGGACAGGGATCGCAGATACGCAGTATTTT
CDR3: CASSLGGTGIADTQYF

D: NA
J: TRBJ2-1
V: TRBV6-5
size: once
DNA: TGTGCCAGCAGTTCAGGGTCCAGCGGGTGGGAGCAGTTCTTC
CDR3: CASSSGSSGWEQFF

D: TRBD2
J: TRBJ2-7
V: TRBV28
size: once
DNA: TGTGCCAGCAGTTTATCCGCGGGGGGGCTTAACGAGCAGTACTTC
CDR3: CASSLSAGGLNEQYF

D: NA
J: TRBJ1-5
V: TRBV12-3/TRBV12-4
size: NA
DNA: TGTGCCAGCAAAAACAGGGACGGGCAGCCCCAGCATTTT
CDR3: CASKNRDGQPQHF

D: TRBD2
J: TRBJ2-7
V: TRBV5-1
size: NA
DNA: TGCGCCAGCAGCTTCTGGACTAGCGGGGGGGCAAGGGAGCAGTACTTC
CDR3: CASSFWTSGGAREQYF

D: TRBD1
J: TRBJ2-7
V: TRBV27
size: NA
DNA: TGTGCCAGCAGTTTCGAGCCGGGACAGTCCTACGAGCAGTACTTC
CDR3: CASSFEPGQSYEQYF

D: NA
J: TRBJ2-5
V: TRBV29-1
size: NA
DNA: TGCAGCGCCATGACTATTCAAGAGACCCAGTACTTC
CDR3: CSAMTIQETQYF

D: NA
J: TRBJ1-3
V: TRBV7-6
size: once
DNA: TGTGCCAGCAGCTTAAATCAGGGGCCTCTCTCTGGAAACACCATATATTTT
CDR3: CASSLNQGPLSGNTIYF

D: NA
J: TRBJ1-2
V: TRBV19
size: NA
DNA: TGTGCCAGTCAAAACATCGGCGGCTATGGCTACACCTTC
CDR3: CASQNIGGYGYTF

D: NA
J: TRBJ1-6
V: TRBV2
size: NA
DNA: TGTGCCAGCAGCGGGGGAAGGAGCTCCTATAATTCACCCCTCCACTTT
CDR3: CASSGGRSSYNSPLHF

D: NA
J: TRBJ1-1
V: TRBV12-3/TRBV12-4
size: NA
DNA: TGTGCCAGCACAAGAAGTGGGGGGTTTGAAGCTTTCTTT
CDR3: CASTRSGGFEAFF

D: TRBD1
J: TRBJ1-4
V: TRBV5-1
size: NA
DNA: TGCGCCAGCAGCCTTGGGACAGTTAGGTCCAATGAAAAACTGTTTTTT
CDR3: CASSLGTVRSNEKLFF

D: TRBD2
J: TRBJ2-3
V: TRBV4-3
size: NA
DNA: TGCGCCAGCAGCCAAGATCCGGCGGGGGAGGTAGATACGCAGTATTTT
CDR3: CASSQDPAGEVDTQYF

D: NA
J: TRBJ1-6
V: TRBV6-2/TRBV6-3
size: once
DNA: TGTGCCAGCAGTCCACCTTCAGGACAGCTTAGCTCCTATAATTCACCCCTCCACTTT
CDR3: CASSPPSGQLSSYNSPLHF

D: TRBD1
J: TRBJ2-3
V: TRBV5-4
size: NA
DNA: TGTGCCAGCACCACAGGGGGCATAAGCACAGATACGCAGTATTTT
CDR3: CASTTGGISTDTQYF

D: TRBD1
J: TRBJ1-2
V: TRBV30
size: NA
DNA: TGTGCCTGGAGTGTTGGGGCAGGGGGCTATGGCTACACCTTC
CDR3: CAWSVGAGGYGYTF

D: TRBD1
J: TRBJ1-4
V: TRBV6-4
size: NA
DNA: TGTGCCAGCAGATCCGAGGGGGCCGCGAATGAAAAACTGTTTTTT
CDR3: CASRSEGAANEKLFF

D: NA
J: TRBJ2-7
V: TRBV6-2/TRBV6-3
size: NA
DNA: TGTGCCAGCAGTTACTCCGGCGGGGCAGGGCGGGCGTACGAGCAGTACTTC
CDR3: CASSYSGGAGRAYEQYF

D: TRBD2
J: TRBJ2-7
V: TRBV7-6
size: once
DNA: TGTGCCAGCAGCTTAGGACTAGCGGGGGGTTCGGGATCCTACGAGCAGTACTTC
CDR3: CASSLGLAGGSGSYEQYF

D: TRBD1
J: TRBJ1-6
V: TRBV18
size: NA
DNA: TGTGCCAGCTCACCCCGCCCGGACAGGGGAATGGATAATTCACCCCTCCACTTT
CDR3: CASSPRPDRGMDNSPLHF

D: TRBD1
J: TRBJ1-1
V: TRBV7-9
size: NA
DNA: TGTGCCAGCAGCCACAACAGGGGGCATACCATGAACACTGAAGCTTTCTTT
CDR3: CASSHNRGHTMNTEAFF

D: TRBD1
J: TRBJ2-7
V: TRBV9
size: once
DNA: TGTGCCAGCAGCCCTCAAGGACAGGGGGACTACGAGCAGTACTTC
CDR3: CASSPQGQGDYEQYF

D: NA
J: TRBJ2-7
V: TRBV7-8
size: NA
DNA: TGTGCCAGCAGCTTACCCTCTACTATAGCGGAGTCCTACGAGCAGTACTTC
CDR3: CASSLPSTIAESYEQYF

D: TRBD2
J: TRBJ2-7
V: TRBV7-9
size: NA
DNA: TGTGCCAGCAGCTTAGTAGCGGGGGGGCCCGGAGAGCAGTACTTC
CDR3: CASSLVAGGPGEQYF

D: NA
J: TRBJ2-7
V: TRBV4-3
size: NA
DNA: TGCGCCAGCAGCCATGGACTGTTCTACGAGCAGTACTTC
CDR3: CASSHGLFYEQYF

D: TRBD1
J: TRBJ1-1
V: TRBV7-9
size: NA
DNA: TGTGCCAGCAGCTTAGTCCGGACAGGTGAAGCTTTCTTT
CDR3: CASSLVRTGEAFF

D: NA
J: TRBJ1-6
V: TRBV4-1
size: NA
DNA: TGCGCCAGCAGCCAAGTATTGGAGGGTTCACCCCTCCACTTT
CDR3: CASSQVLEGSPLHF

D: NA
J: TRBJ2-1
V: TRBV30
size: NA
DNA: TGTGCCTGCGATGAGCAGTTCTTC
CDR3: CACDEQFF

D: NA
J: TRBJ1-5
V: TRBV4-2
size: few
DNA: TGTGCCAGCAGCCCTGGAGAGGAGAAGCAGCCCCAGCATTTT
CDR3: CASSPGEEKQPQHF

D: NA
J: TRBJ2-7
V: TRBV27
size: NA
DNA: TGTGCCAGCAGTTTATCGGAGGGGTCCTACGAGCAGTACTTC
CDR3: CASSLSEGSYEQYF

D: NA
J: TRBJ1-2
V: TRBV6-5
size: NA
DNA: TGTGCCAGCACCTTGGGGGGGGGCAGCTATGGCTACACCTTC
CDR3: CASTLGGGSYGYTF

D: TRBD1
J: TRBJ2-2
V: TRBV7-8
size: NA
DNA: TGTGCCAGCAGCCCACGGACAGGGGGCACCGGGGAGCTGTTTTTT
CDR3: CASSPRTGGTGELFF

D: TRBD1
J: TRBJ2-7
V: TRBV19
size: NA
DNA: TGTGCCAGTAGCCCCGACGGGACAGGGCCTTACGAGCAGTACTTC
CDR3: CASSPDGTGPYEQYF

D: NA
J: TRBJ1-5
V: TRBV18
size: NA
DNA: TGTGCCAGCTCACCAATAGGGGAAGGACAGCCCCAGCATTTT
CDR3: CASSPIGEGQPQHF

D: NA
J: TRBJ2-7
V: TRBV19
size: NA
DNA: TGTGCCAGTGCAGGTTTTGGGTACGAGCAGTACTTC
CDR3: CASAGFGYEQYF

D: NA
J: TRBJ1-4
V: TRBV30
size: NA
DNA: TGTGCCTGGAGGGTGACAGGTACCGAAAAACTGTTTTTT
CDR3: CAWRVTGTEKLFF

D: NA
J: TRBJ1-2
V: TRBV30
size: NA
DNA: TGTGCCTGGAGCCCCTCAGGGTCGGAAGGCTACACCTTC
CDR3: CAWSPSGSEGYTF

D: NA
J: TRBJ2-3
V: TRBV6-2/TRBV6-3
size: NA
DNA: TGTGCCAGCAGTGGGCAGTCTCCGCAGTATTTT
CDR3: CASSGQSPQYF

D: NA
J: TRBJ2-1
V: TRBV12-3/TRBV12-4
size: NA
DNA: TGTGCCAGCAGCCCTCGCAATGAGCAGTTCTTC
CDR3: CASSPRNEQFF

D: TRBD2
J: TRBJ2-1
V: TRBV5-1
size: NA
DNA: TGCGCCAGCAGCGCCGGGACTAGCGCGGGCGATGAGCAGTTCTTC
CDR3: CASSAGTSAGDEQFF

D: NA
J: TRBJ2-2
V: TRBV24-1
size: NA
DNA: TGTGCCACCGGGCAGCGGAGTACCGGGGAGCTGTTTTTT
CDR3: CATGQRSTGELFF

D: NA
J: TRBJ1-4
V: TRBV30
size: NA
DNA: TGTGCCTGGAGTGTACGCAGAACTGAAAAACTGTTTTTT
CDR3: CAWSVRRTEKLFF

D: NA
J: TRBJ1-2
V: TRBV12-3/TRBV12-4
size: once
DNA: TGTGCCAGCAGTTTGTTCACGGCTAGGAGCTACACCTTC
CDR3: CASSLFTARSYTF

D: NA
J: TRBJ2-2
V: TRBV9
size: NA
DNA: TGTGCCAGCAGCGAGCTGGTTTGGACCGGGGAGCTGTTTTTT
CDR3: CASSELVWTGELFF

D: NA
J: TRBJ2-7
V: TRBV5-6
size: once
DNA: TGTGCCAGCAGCTTCATGGGGCTGAGTTTGTCCGAGCAGTACTTC
CDR3: CASSFMGLSLSEQYF

D: TRBD2
J: TRBJ2-7
V: TRBV19
size: NA
DNA: TGTGCCAGTAGATCGGGAGGGGCGGTGCCCTACGAGCAGTACTTC
CDR3: CASRSGGAVPYEQYF

D: NA
J: TRBJ2-7
V: TRBV18
size: NA
DNA: TGTGCCAGCTCACCACTCGGGAGACGAGAGGAGCAGTACTTC
CDR3: CASSPLGRREEQYF

D: TRBD1
J: TRBJ2-3
V: TRBV19
size: NA
DNA: TGTGCCAGTAAGGGACAGGGGTGGGATACACAGTATTTT
CDR3: CASKGQGWDTQYF